What follows describes a single T cell receptor beta chain. Its antigen is not identified. The repertoire was sequenced with immunoSEQ multiplex PCR; TCRdb's copy has only in-frame clones and lacks some. The sample yields some 2,000,000 clones, approximately 96% seen once. The data were taken from a study of shared clonotypes between healthy human individuals. Study in general: Each donor's CD4 naive and CD4 memory cells filled three plates apiece, CD8 naive two, and CD8 memory one.

Findings and caveats of the study: Clonotypes which were not shared had lower generation probabilities than clonotypes that all four donors shared. Clonotype sharing among donors was thought likely to change with sequencing depth. The study generally estimated greater richness for naive than memory subsets.

Trimming removed 4 bases from V and 2 bases from J, with 10 bases in between. The germline V gene encodes CDR1 SGHNT and CDR2 YYREEE (reference sequence). The CDR3 is 13 residues long. The sequence derives from a man in his late teens or twenties in good health. The rearrangement uses TRBV5-4 and TRBJ2-7; no definite D call. Sequenced input: naive CD4+ T cells sorted from blood. Indicated subset: CD45RA+ positively selected. The DNA of the CDR3 is TGTGCCAGCAGCCTCGGCAACCCCTACGAGCAGTACTTC. Its translation: CASSLGNPYEQYF.